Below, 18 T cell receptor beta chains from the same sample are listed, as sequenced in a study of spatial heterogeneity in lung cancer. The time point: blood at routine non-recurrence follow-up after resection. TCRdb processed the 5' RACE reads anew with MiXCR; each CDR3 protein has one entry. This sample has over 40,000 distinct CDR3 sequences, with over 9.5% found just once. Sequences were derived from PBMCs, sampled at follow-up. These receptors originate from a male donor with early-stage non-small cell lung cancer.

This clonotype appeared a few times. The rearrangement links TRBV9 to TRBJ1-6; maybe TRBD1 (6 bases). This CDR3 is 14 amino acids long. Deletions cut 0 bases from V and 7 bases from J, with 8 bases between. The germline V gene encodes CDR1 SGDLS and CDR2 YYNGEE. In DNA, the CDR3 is TGTGCCAGCAGCGTAGACAGGGACAATTCACCCCTCCACTTT. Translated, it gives CASSVDRDNSPLHF.

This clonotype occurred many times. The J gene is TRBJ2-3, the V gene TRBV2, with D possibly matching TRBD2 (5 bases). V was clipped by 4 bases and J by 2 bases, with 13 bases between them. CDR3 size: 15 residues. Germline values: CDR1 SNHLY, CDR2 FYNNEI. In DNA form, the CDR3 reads TGTGCCAGCAGTGTGCAGCGGCCAATCACAGATACGCAGTATTTT. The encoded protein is CASSVQRPITDTQYF.

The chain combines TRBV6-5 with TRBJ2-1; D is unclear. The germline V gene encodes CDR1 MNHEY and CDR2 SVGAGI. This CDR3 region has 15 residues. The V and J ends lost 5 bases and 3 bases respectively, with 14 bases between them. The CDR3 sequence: CASSPTFGGYNEQFF. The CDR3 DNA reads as TGTGCCAGCAGTCCGACCTTTGGCGGCTACAATGAGCAGTTCTTC.

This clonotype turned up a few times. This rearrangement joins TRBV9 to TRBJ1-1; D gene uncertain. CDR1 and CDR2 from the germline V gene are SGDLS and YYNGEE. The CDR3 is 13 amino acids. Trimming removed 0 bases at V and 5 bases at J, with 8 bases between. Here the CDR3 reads CASSVAESTEAFF. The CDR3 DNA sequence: TGTGCCAGCAGCGTAGCAGAGAGTACTGAAGCTTTCTTT.

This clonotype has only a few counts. CDR3 protein: CASSQGLRSGNQPQHF. Here the CDR3 DNA reads TGTGCCAGCTCACAGGGACTTAGGTCGGGCAATCAGCCCCAGCATTTT. The chain uses TRBV18 and TRBJ1-5; maybe TRBD1 (5 bases). The CDR3 has 16 residues. Germline assignment: CDR1 KGHSH and CDR2 LQKENI. V gave up 4 bases and J gave up 2 bases, with 15 bases separating them. The full variable domain, completed using reference TRBV18 and TRBJ1-5, is NAGVMQNPRHLVRRRGQEARLRCSPMKGHSHVYWYRQLPEEGLKFMVYLQKENIIDESGMPKERFSAEFPKEGPSILRIQQVVRGDSAAYFCASSQGLRSGNQPQHFGDGTRLSIL.

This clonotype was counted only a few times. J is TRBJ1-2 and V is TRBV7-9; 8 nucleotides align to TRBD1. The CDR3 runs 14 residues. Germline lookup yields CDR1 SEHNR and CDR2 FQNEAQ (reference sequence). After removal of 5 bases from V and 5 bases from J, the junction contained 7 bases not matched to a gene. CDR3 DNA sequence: TGTGCCAGCAGCCCCCGGGACAGGACTTATGGCTACACCTTC. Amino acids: CASSPRDRTYGYTF. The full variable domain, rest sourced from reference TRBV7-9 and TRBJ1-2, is DTGVSQNPRHKITKRGQNVTFRCDPISEHNRLYWYRQTLGQGPEFLTYFQNEAQLEKSRLLSDRFSAERPKGSFSTLEIQRTEQGDSAMYLCASSPRDRTYGYTFGSGTRLTVV.

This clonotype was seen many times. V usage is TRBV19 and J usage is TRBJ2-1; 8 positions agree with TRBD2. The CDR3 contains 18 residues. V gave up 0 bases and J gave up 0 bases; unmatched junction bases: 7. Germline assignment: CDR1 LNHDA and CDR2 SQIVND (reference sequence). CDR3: CASSIDTPGTSSYNEQFF. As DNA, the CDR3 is TGTGCCAGTAGTATAGATACCCCCGGGACTAGCTCCTACAATGAGCAGTTCTTC.

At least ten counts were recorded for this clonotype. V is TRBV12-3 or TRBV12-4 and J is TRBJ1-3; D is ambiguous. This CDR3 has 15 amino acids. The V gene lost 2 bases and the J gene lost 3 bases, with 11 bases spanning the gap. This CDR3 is CASSLRLFGGNTIYF. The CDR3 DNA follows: TGTGCCAGCAGTTTAAGATTGTTCGGTGGAAACACCATATATTTT.

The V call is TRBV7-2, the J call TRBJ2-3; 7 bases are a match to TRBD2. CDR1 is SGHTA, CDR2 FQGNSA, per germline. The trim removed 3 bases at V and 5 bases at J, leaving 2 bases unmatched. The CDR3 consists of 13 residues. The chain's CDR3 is CASSFSGGDTQYF. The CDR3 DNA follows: TGTGCCAGCAGCTTTTCGGGGGGAGATACGCAGTATTTT. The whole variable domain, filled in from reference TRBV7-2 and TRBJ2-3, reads GAGVSQSPSNKVTEKGKDVELRCDPISGHTALYWYRQSLGQGLEFLIYFQGNSAPDKSGLPSDRFSAERTGGSVSTLTIQRTQQEDSAVYLCASSFSGGDTQYFGPGTRLTVL.

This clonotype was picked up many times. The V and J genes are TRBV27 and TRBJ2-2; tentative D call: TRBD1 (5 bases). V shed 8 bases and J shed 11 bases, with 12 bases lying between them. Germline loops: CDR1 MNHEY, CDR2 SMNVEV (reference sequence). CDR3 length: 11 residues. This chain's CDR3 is CASGQGTELFF. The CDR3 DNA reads TGTGCCAGCGGTCAGGGTACAGAGCTGTTTTTT.

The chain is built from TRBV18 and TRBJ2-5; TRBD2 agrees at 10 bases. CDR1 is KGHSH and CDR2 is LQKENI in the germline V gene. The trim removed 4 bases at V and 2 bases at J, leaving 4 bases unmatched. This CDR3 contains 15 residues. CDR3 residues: CASSQLAGIQETQYF. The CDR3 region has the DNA TGTGCCAGCTCACAACTAGCGGGGATTCAAGAGACCCAGTACTTC. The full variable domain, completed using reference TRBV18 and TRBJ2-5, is NAGVMQNPRHLVRRRGQEARLRCSPMKGHSHVYWYRQLPEEGLKFMVYLQKENIIDESGMPKERFSAEFPKEGPSILRIQQVVRGDSAAYFCASSQLAGIQETQYFGPGTRLLVL.

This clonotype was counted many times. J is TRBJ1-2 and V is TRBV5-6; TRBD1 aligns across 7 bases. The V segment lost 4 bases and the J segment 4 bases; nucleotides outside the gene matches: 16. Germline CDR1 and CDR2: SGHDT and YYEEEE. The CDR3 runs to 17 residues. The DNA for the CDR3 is TGTGCCAGCAGCCGCCTCCGGGACAGCAGCCTTTTCTATGGCTACACCTTC. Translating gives CASSRLRDSSLFYGYTF. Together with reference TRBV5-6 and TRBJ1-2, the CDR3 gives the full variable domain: DAGVTQSPTHLIKTRGQQVTLRCSPKSGHDTVSWYQQALGQGPQFIFQYYEEEERQRGNFPDRFSGHQFPNYSSELNVNALLLGDSALYLCASSRLRDSSLFYGYTFGSGTRLTVV.

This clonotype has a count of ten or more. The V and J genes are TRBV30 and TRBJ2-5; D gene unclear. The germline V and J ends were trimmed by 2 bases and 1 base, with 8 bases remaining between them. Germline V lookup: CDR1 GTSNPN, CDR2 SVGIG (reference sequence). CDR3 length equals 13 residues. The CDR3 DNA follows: TGTGCCTGGAGTTTCGCCCGCCAAGAGACCCAGTACTTC. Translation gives CAWSFARQETQYF.

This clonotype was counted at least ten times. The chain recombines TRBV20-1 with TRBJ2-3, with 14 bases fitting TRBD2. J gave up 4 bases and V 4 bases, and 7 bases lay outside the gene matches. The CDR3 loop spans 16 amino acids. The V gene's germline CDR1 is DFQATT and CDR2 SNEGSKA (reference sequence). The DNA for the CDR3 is TGCAGTGCTACAGGGACTAGCGGGAGTTCGGCAGATACGCAGTATTTT. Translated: CSATGTSGSSADTQYF.

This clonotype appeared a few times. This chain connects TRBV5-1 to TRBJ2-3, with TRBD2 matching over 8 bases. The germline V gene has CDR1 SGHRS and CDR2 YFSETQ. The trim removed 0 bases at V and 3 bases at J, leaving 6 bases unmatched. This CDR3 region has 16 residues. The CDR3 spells CASSLGSGSGTDTQYF. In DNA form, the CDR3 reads TGCGCCAGCAGCTTGGGAAGCGGGAGTGGTACAGATACGCAGTATTTT.

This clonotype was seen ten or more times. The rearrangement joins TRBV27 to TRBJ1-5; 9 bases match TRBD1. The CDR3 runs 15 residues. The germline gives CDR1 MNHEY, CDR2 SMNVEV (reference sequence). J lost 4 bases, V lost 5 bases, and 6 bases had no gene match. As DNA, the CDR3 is TGTGCCAGCAGTCCCCGGGACAGGGAAAATCAGCCCCAGCATTTT. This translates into CASSPRDRENQPQHF.

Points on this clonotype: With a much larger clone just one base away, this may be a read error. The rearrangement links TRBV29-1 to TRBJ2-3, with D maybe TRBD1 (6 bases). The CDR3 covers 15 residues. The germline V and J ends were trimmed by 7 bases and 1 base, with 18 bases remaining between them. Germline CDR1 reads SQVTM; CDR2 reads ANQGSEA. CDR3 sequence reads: CSGVLQGMRTDTQYF. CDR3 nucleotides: TGCAGCGGTGTCTTACAGGGTATGCGCACAGATACGCAGTATTTT.

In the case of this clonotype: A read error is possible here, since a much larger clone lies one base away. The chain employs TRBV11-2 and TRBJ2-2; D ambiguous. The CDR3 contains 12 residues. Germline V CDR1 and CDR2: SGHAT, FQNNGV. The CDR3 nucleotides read TGTGTCAGCAGCTTAGGAGCCCGGGAGCTGTTTTTT. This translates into CVSSLGARELFF.